The 18 T cell receptor beta chains below were found in one sample sequenced in a study of spatial heterogeneity in lung cancer. Points from the study as a whole: For expanded intratumoral alpha and beta TCRs, counts tracked tumor mutation counts.

The sample's time point: sample taken at primary tumor resection. Antigens for these TCRs are unknown. Via MiXCR, TCRdb re-called the 5' RACE reads, giving one row per CDR3 protein. The sample has around 5,100 distinct CDR3 sequences, around 5% seen once. The input for sequencing was lung tumor tissue, taken at surgery. Receptors were obtained from a male donor with early-stage non-small cell lung cancer.

This clonotype was counted many times. This beta chain represents an off-target read in a library built for alpha chains; its size is of limited meaning. CDR3 sequence: CASSPPMGLLDHQETQYF. The CDR3 DNA follows: TGTGCCAGCAGCCCACCAATGGGACTACTGGACCACCAAGAGACCCAGTACTTC. The chain joins TRBV6-2 or TRBV6-3 to TRBJ2-5; the match to TRBD2 covers 7 bases. V lost 6 bases and J lost 0; bases outside the gene matches: 16. The germline V gene has CDR1 MNHEY and CDR2 SVGEGT. CDR3 length equals 18 residues.

By share, this clonotype counts as medium-sized. This beta chain is an off-target read within a library intended for alpha chains, so its frequency means little. The rearrangement uses TRBV5-1 and TRBJ2-1; tentatively, D is TRBD1 (5 bases). CDR1 and CDR2 (germline): SGHRS, YFSETQ. This CDR3 contains 14 residues. The V gene lost 4 bases and the J gene lost 1 base, with 9 bases spanning the gap. CDR3 DNA: TGCGCCAGCAGCCTCAGGGTTTCCTACAATGAGCAGTTCTTC. Translated: CASSLRVSYNEQFF.

The sample holds many counts of this clonotype. This beta chain is a stray read from a library made for alpha chains; its abundance is not meaningful. The rearrangement links TRBV6-5 to TRBJ1-2; 10 bases match TRBD1. CDR1 is MNHEY, CDR2 SVGAGI, per germline. Unmatched junction bases numbered 4, after V lost 2 bases and J lost 4 bases. The CDR3 loop spans 15 amino acids. The CDR3 DNA is TGTGCCAGCAGTTACACGACAGGGGGCGTCTATGGCTACACCTTC. It codes for CASSYTTGGVYGYTF.

The sample holds a few counts of this clonotype. This beta chain is an unintended read in a library built for alpha chains; its size means little. Written as DNA, the CDR3 is TGTGCCAGCAGCCAAAAATCCCTCTTAGCAGGATACAATGAGCAGTTCTTC. This gives the protein CASSQKSLLAGYNEQFF. The chain has TRBV3-1 and TRBJ2-1; D not resolved. Germline CDR1 and CDR2: LGHDT and YNNKEL (reference sequence). V lost 2 bases to trimming and J lost 4 bases, with 18 bases between them. The CDR3 loop spans 17 amino acids.

This clonotype was seen repeatedly, ten times or more. This beta chain is an unintended read in a library built for alpha chains; its size means little. The chain employs TRBV12-3 or TRBV12-4 and TRBJ2-1; possible D gene TRBD1, 5 bases. V was shortened by 8 bases and J by 4 bases, with 12 bases between the two germline ends. The CDR3 runs 13 residues. The CDR3: CASSLTGYNEQFF. CDR3 DNA sequence: TGTGCCAGCTCCCTTACAGGTTACAATGAGCAGTTCTTC.

A word on this clonotype: This beta chain represents an off-target read in a library built for alpha chains; its size is of limited meaning. This chain connects TRBV6-5 to TRBJ2-7; D perhaps matches TRBD1 (5 bases). Germline CDR1 reads MNHEY; CDR2 reads SVGAGI. V lost 8 bases and J lost 5, with 22 bases in between. The CDR3 has 15 residues. The CDR3 DNA reads as TGTGCCAGCCACCTTGGGGCAGGCCCTCGGAACGAGCAGTACTTC. Translating gives CASHLGAGPRNEQYF.

This clonotype is medium-sized in the sample. Being off target in a library aimed at alpha chains, this beta chain has a size of little meaning. For the CDR3, the DNA is TGTGCCAGCAGTTTAGGGGGGTCTATGAACACTGAAGCTTTCTTT. Translating gives CASSLGGSMNTEAFF. This sequence joins TRBV6-6 and TRBJ1-1, with D possibly TRBD1 on 6 matching bases. The V gene lost 4 bases and the J gene lost 0 bases, with 12 bases spanning the gap. The CDR3 totals 15 residues. Germline-derived CDR1 and CDR2 are MNHNY and SVGAGI (reference sequence).

This clonotype was seen only a few times. Since it is a stray read in a library aimed at alpha chains, this beta chain has a size that is not meaningful. The chain is built from TRBV6-1 and TRBJ2-3, with 9 positions matching TRBD1. The trim removed 6 bases at V and 2 bases at J, leaving 18 bases unmatched. This CDR3 contains 19 residues. Germline assignment: CDR1 MNHNS and CDR2 SASEGT. CDR3 sequence: CASRTRTGAHNLPTDTQYF. Here the CDR3 DNA reads TGTGCCAGCAGGACCCGGACAGGGGCCCACAATCTTCCCACAGATACGCAGTATTTT.

By share, this clonotype counts as medium-sized (0.01 to 0.1%). Little can be read into the size of this beta chain, an off-target read in a library designed for alpha chains. This chain links TRBV29-1 with TRBJ2-1; 7 bases fit TRBD1. V was clipped by 6 bases and J by 7 bases; unmatched bases: 6. Germline V CDR1 and CDR2: SQVTM, ANQGSEA. The CDR3 extends over 12 amino acids. This CDR3 is CSVITGENEQFF. The DNA of the CDR3 is TGCAGCGTCATTACAGGGGAAAATGAGCAGTTCTTC.

This clonotype was seen many times. This beta chain is off target for a library built for alpha chains, so its abundance means little. This sequence joins TRBV7-2 and TRBJ2-1; 12 bases are a match to TRBD2. V was pared by 5 bases and J by 5 bases, with 4 bases of the junction left unmatched. The CDR3 spans 15 residues. Germline values: CDR1 SGHTA, CDR2 FQGNSA. CDR3 loop: CASSLTSGGHNEQFF. CDR3 sequence (DNA): TGTGCCAGCAGCCTGACTAGCGGGGGACACAATGAGCAGTTCTTC.

This clonotype was seen repeatedly, ten times or more. This beta chain lies outside the target of a library built for alpha chains; its clone size means little. This CDR3 reads CASSRRQGGSYEQYF. CDR3 coding DNA: TGTGCCAGCAGTCGAAGACAGGGGGGATCCTACGAGCAGTACTTC. The chain links TRBV28 to TRBJ2-7, with TRBD1 identical over 9 bases. The CDR3 extends over 15 amino acids. CDR1 is MDHEN, CDR2 SYDVKM, per germline. V trimming: 5 bases; J trimming: 1 base; junction bases outside the gene matches: 6.

Points on this clonotype: For a library built for alpha chains, this beta chain is a stray read; little rests on its size. V and J are TRBV20-1 and TRBJ2-1, with D perhaps TRBD2 (6 bases). The CDR3 is 15 amino acids. Germline V gene data show CDR1 as DFQATT and CDR2 as SNEGSKA (reference sequence). The germline V and J ends were trimmed by 0 bases and 9 bases, with 18 bases remaining between them. The CDR3 DNA follows: TGCAGTGCTAGAGATTGGGCGGTGGTGGGGGGTGAGCAGTTCTTC. Translated: CSARDWAVVGGEQFF.

This clonotype counts as medium-sized. This beta chain represents an off-target read in a library built for alpha chains; its size is of limited meaning. V is TRBV27 and J is TRBJ1-4; unclear D gene. CDR1 and CDR2 (germline): MNHEY, SMNVEV (reference sequence). This CDR3 region has 15 residues. V lost 2 bases, J lost 5 bases, and 12 bases lay in between. CDR3 nucleotides: TGTGCCAGCAGTTTAAAGGAGGGAGGGAATGAAAAACTGTTTTTT. Translation gives CASSLKEGGNEKLFF. The complete variable domain, with remaining parts taken from reference TRBV27 and TRBJ1-4, reads EAQVTQNPRYLITVTGKKLTVTCSQNMNHEYMSWYRQDPGLGLRQIYYSMNVEVTDKGDVPEGYKVSRKEKRNFPLILESPSPNQTSLYFCASSLKEGGNEKLFFGSGTQLSVL.

The table lists this clonotype with many counts. This beta chain represents an off-target read in a library built for alpha chains; its size is of limited meaning. This chain joins TRBV6-1 and TRBJ1-5, with TRBD1 matching 9 bases. J was trimmed by 2 bases and V by 7 bases; bases with no gene match: 12. The germline V gene encodes CDR1 MNHNS and CDR2 SASEGT. The CDR3 length is 17 residues. The CDR3 coding sequence is TGTGCCAGCATGGGCGGTACAGGGGGCTCTGGCAATCAGCCCCAGCATTTT. Amino acids: CASMGGTGGSGNQPQHF.

This clonotype was seen repeatedly, ten times or more. This beta chain is a stray sequence in a library constructed for alpha chains; its clone size is not meaningful. The J gene is TRBJ2-7, the V gene TRBV6-5, with D perhaps TRBD1 or TRBD2 (7 bases each). This CDR3 has 12 amino acids. V lost 8 bases and J 11 bases, leaving 19 bases between the germline ends. The germline gives CDR1 MNHEY, CDR2 SVGAGI. CDR3 sequence (DNA): TGTGCCAGCCGACAAGTGACAGGGAGGGAGTACTTC. It specifies CASRQVTGREYF.

In its sample, this clonotype was seen many times. Since the library was made to target alpha chains, this beta chain is a stray read and its abundance is not meaningful. The CDR3 DNA is TGTGCCAGCAGCCCGTCGTACGCCGGCACAGATACGCAGTATTTT. Amino acid sequence: CASSPSYAGTDTQYF. The rearrangement uses TRBV7-2 and TRBJ2-3; no firm D call. The germline gives CDR1 SGHTA, CDR2 FQGNSA. The CDR3 sequence is 15 residues long. V lost 5 bases and J 1 base, leaving 13 bases between the germline ends.

This clonotype has at least ten counts. Because this beta chain is a stray read in a library intended to capture alpha chains, its abundance should not be given much weight. The rearrangement joins TRBV29-1 to TRBJ1-4; D is unresolved. CDR1 SQVTM and CDR2 ANQGSEA come from the germline V gene. This CDR3 has 12 residues. Trimming removed 7 bases from V and 7 bases from J, with 13 bases in between. CDR3 residues: CSAWTGGEKLFF. The CDR3 bases are TGCAGCGCATGGACCGGAGGTGAAAAACTGTTTTTT.

This clonotype appeared many times. This beta chain slipped into a library made for alpha chains as a stray read, so its size is not meaningful. V gene TRBV12-3 or TRBV12-4 combines with J gene TRBJ1-6; unclear D gene. This CDR3 has 14 amino acids. Trimming removed 5 bases from V and 9 bases from J, with 14 bases in between. The CDR3 DNA reads TGTGCCAGCAGTCTGGAGGTCTTGGGTTCACCCCTCCACTTT. Protein product: CASSLEVLGSPLHF.